The 14 T cell receptor beta chains presented below share a single source sample, sequenced in a study of cytomegalovirus exposure and HLA in healthy donors. Use of 60 Vbeta and 13 Jbeta primers characterized the PCR. Using immunoSEQ multiplex PCR, the repertoire was profiled, and TCRdb retains in-frame clones only, with some absent. Here the sample spans about 120,000 clones, about three quarters being singletons. The sequenced sample consisted of PBMCs. The receptors derive from a woman in her 40s in good health and CMV-seropositive.

The gene calls are TRBV18 and TRBJ2-2; no reliable D call. This CDR3 is built from 13 residues. V was shortened by 6 bases and J by 6 bases, with 11 bases between the two germline ends. In germline, CDR1 is KGHSH, CDR2 LQKENI. The CDR3 nucleotides are TGTGCCAGCTCCCCCAGCGACGCCGGGGAGCTGTTTTTT. This sequence encodes CASSPSDAGELFF.

The chain links TRBV11-1 to TRBJ2-2, with D possibly matching TRBD2 (6 bases). Trimming removed 3 bases from V and 5 bases from J, with 16 bases in between. The germline V gene has CDR1 SGHAT and CDR2 FQDESV (reference sequence). The CDR3 covers 16 residues. CDR3 residues: CASSLRLESGTGELFF. CDR3 coding DNA: TGTGCCAGCAGCTTGCGACTAGAAAGTGGTACCGGGGAGCTGTTTTTT. Using reference TRBV11-1 and TRBJ2-2 for the parts outside the CDR3, the full variable domain is EAEVAQSPRYKITEKSQAVAFWCDPISGHATLYWYRQILGQGPELLVQFQDESVVDDSQLPKDRFSAERLKGVDSTLKIQPAELGDSAMYLCASSLRLESGTGELFFGEGSRLTVL.

This clone was picked up a small number of times. The rearrangement links TRBV9 to TRBJ2-3; the D gene is possibly TRBD1 (6 bases). In germline, CDR1 is SGDLS, CDR2 YYNGEE. Trimming stripped 3 bases from V and 2 bases from J, with 16 bases between. The CDR3 runs 16 residues. The CDR3 here is CASSDLGAGHTDTQYF. The CDR3 DNA follows: TGTGCCAGCAGCGACCTGGGGGCAGGGCACACAGATACGCAGTATTTT.

J is TRBJ2-3 and V is TRBV19, with 7 nucleotides matching TRBD2. The V segment lost 7 bases and the J segment 1 base; nucleotides outside the gene matches: 5. Germline CDR1 is LNHDA and CDR2 is SQIVND (reference sequence). There are 14 residues in the CDR3. The CDR3 here is CASKVRGGTDTQYF. The CDR3 nucleotides are TGTGCCAGTAAAGTTCGGGGGGGCACAGATACGCAGTATTTT.

This clone was detected a few times. The chain couples TRBV4-1 to TRBJ2-7; the match to TRBD2 covers 15 bases. V was pared by 2 bases and J by 1 base, with 9 bases of the junction left unmatched. The CDR3 sequence is 19 residues long. CDR1 is MGHRA, CDR2 YSYEKL, per germline. This chain's CDR3 is CASSQLGLAGGPESYEQYF. The DNA for the CDR3 is TGCGCCAGCAGCCAACTAGGACTAGCGGGGGGGCCCGAATCCTACGAGCAGTACTTC.

The genes are TRBV30 and TRBJ2-5; D not certain. With the DNA end fitting TRBJ2-7 better, the J assignment may be wrong. Germline V CDR1 and CDR2: GTSNPN, SVGIG (reference sequence). There are 14 residues in the CDR3. This CDR3 is CAWTHSDLVYEQYF. CDR3 coding DNA: TGTGCCTGGACCCATTCCGATTTGGTATACGAGCAGTACTTC.

The chain recombines TRBV2 with TRBJ1-6; 7 nucleotides align to TRBD1. The germline V gene encodes CDR1 SNHLY and CDR2 FYNNEI. This CDR3 is 13 amino acids long. V lost 8 bases and J lost 7; bases outside the gene matches: 5. The CDR3 reads CASGRDSNSPLHF. The CDR3 coding sequence is TGTGCCAGCGGCCGGGACAGCAATTCACCCCTCCACTTT.

This clone was seen more than once but under ten times. V gene TRBV11-2 combines with J gene TRBJ1-1; D gene uncertain. Trimming left V 0 bases short and J 5 bases short, with 7 bases between. This CDR3 region has 13 residues. Germline V gene data show CDR1 as SGHAT and CDR2 as FQNNGV. The DNA for the CDR3 is TGTGCCAGCAGCTTAGAGGGGAGGACTGAAGCTTTCTTT. Its translation is CASSLEGRTEAFF.

There are a few counts of this clone. For the CDR3, the DNA is TGTGCCAGCAGCCCATCACTCCCAGGGGCTGAAGCTTTCTTT. The encoded protein is CASSPSLPGAEAFF. The chain carries TRBV5-6 and TRBJ1-1, with D perhaps matching TRBD1 (6 bases). This CDR3 has 14 amino acids. Germline values: CDR1 SGHDT, CDR2 YYEEEE. V lost 4 bases and J 6 bases, leaving 16 bases between the germline ends.

The chain employs TRBV7-9 and TRBJ1-1; the match to TRBD1 covers 9 bases. V shed 5 bases and J 2 bases; nucleotides not matched to a gene: 6. The CDR3 consists of 15 residues. The germline V gene encodes CDR1 SEHNR and CDR2 FQNEAQ (reference sequence). This CDR3 reads CASSPYRGRNTEAFF. Here the CDR3 DNA reads TGTGCCAGCAGCCCATACAGGGGGCGCAACACTGAAGCTTTCTTT.

This clone was seen a single time. V is TRBV19 and J is TRBJ2-1, with D possibly being TRBD2 (5 bases). V lost 6 bases and J lost 0, with 12 bases in between. Germline V gene data show CDR1 as LNHDA and CDR2 as SQIVND (reference sequence). This CDR3 is 15 amino acids long. CDR3 region: CASRVDSFSYNEQFF. The DNA of the CDR3 is TGTGCCAGTAGAGTGGACTCTTTCTCCTACAATGAGCAGTTCTTC.

This chain uses TRBV2 with TRBJ1-6, with D possibly TRBD1 on 6 matching bases. The V end lost 2 bases, the J end lost 10 bases, and 12 bases lay between the germline ends. Per the germline V gene, CDR1 is SNHLY and CDR2 is FYNNEI. This CDR3 has 14 amino acids. CDR3: CASSENRVDSPLHF. CDR3 DNA: TGTGCCAGCAGTGAAAACAGGGTCGACTCACCCCTCCACTTT.

The genes are TRBV10-1 and TRBJ2-1, with a weak D call TRBD2 (5 bases). Germline CDR1 reads WNHNN; CDR2 reads SYGVQD (reference sequence). This CDR3 spans 15 amino acids. Between the trimmed V and J ends, which lost 2 bases and 6 bases, there was a span of 14 bases. CDR3: CASSEPERATNEQFF. The CDR3 DNA is TGCGCCAGCAGTGAGCCCGAGAGGGCGACCAATGAGCAGTTCTTC.

The chain employs TRBV13 and TRBJ2-7, with D unresolved. CDR3 length equals 12 residues. Germline loops: CDR1 PRHDT, CDR2 FYEKMQ (reference sequence). V was cut by 2 bases and J by 2 bases, with 4 bases left in between. CDR3 sequence reads: CASSLSTYEQYF. The DNA of the CDR3 is TGTGCCAGCAGCTTAAGCACCTACGAGCAGTACTTC.